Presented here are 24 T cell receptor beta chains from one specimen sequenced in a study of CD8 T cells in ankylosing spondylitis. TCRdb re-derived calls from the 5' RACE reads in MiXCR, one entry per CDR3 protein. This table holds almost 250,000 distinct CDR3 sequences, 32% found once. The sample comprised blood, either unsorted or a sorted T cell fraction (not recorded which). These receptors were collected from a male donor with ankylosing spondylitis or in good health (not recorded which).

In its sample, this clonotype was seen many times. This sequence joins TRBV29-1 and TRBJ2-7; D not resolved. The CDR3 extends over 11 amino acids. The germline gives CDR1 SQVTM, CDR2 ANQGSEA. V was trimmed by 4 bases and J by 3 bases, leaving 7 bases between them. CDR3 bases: TGCAGCGTTGTAGGGAACTACGAGCAGTACTTC. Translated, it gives CSVVGNYEQYF.

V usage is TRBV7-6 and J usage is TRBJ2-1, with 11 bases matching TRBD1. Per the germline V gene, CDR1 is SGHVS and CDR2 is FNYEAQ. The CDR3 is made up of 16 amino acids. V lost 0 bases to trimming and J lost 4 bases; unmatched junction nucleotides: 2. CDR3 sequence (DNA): TGTGCCAGCAGCTTAGCGGACAGGGGGCGATACAATGAGCAGTTCTTC. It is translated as CASSLADRGRYNEQFF.

CDR3 loop: CASSGGLAGGRNEQFF. The CDR3 coding sequence is TGCGCCAGCAGCGGAGGTCTAGCGGGGGGGCGAAATGAGCAGTTCTTC. The chain has TRBV5-1 and TRBJ2-1; 12 positions match TRBD2. CDR1 is SGHRS, CDR2 YFSETQ, per germline. This CDR3 comprises 16 residues. V trimming: 4 bases; J trimming: 7 bases; junction bases outside the gene matches: 9.

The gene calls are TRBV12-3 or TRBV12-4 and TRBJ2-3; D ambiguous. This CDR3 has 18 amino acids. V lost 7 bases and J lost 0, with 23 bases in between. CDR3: CASTYQTLVVSSTDTQYF. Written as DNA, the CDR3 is TGTGCCAGCACATACCAAACATTGGTTGTAAGTAGCACAGATACGCAGTATTTT.

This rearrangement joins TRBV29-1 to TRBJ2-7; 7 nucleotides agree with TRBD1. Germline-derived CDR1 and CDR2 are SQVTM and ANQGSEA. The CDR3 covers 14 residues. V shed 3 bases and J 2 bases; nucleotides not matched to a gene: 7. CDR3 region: CSVEGTEDTYEQYF. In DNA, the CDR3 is TGCAGCGTTGAGGGGACAGAGGATACCTACGAGCAGTACTTC.

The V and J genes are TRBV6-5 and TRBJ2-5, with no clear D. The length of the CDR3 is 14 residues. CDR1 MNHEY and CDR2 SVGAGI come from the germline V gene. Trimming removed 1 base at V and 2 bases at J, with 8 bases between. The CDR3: CASSYFREQETQYF. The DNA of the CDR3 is TGTGCCAGCAGTTACTTTAGAGAGCAAGAGACCCAGTACTTC.

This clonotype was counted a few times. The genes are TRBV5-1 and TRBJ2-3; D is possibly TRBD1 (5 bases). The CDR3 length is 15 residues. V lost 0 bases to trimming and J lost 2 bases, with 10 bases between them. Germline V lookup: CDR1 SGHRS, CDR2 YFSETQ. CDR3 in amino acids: CASSLVGQITDTQYF. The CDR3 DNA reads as TGCGCCAGCAGCTTGGTGGGGCAGATCACAGATACGCAGTATTTT. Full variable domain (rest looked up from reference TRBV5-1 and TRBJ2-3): KAGVTQTPRYLIKTRGQQVTLSCSPISGHRSVSWYQQTPGQGLQFLFEYFSETQRNKGNFPGRFSGRQFSNSRSEMNVSTLELGDSALYLCASSLVGQITDTQYFGPGTRLTVL.

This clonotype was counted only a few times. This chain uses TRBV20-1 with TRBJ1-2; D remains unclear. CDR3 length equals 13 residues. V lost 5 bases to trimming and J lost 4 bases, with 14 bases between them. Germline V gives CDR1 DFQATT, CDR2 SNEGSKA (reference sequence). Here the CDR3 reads CSAQEEGPYGYTF. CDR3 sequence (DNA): TGCAGTGCTCAGGAGGAGGGCCCCTATGGCTACACCTTC.

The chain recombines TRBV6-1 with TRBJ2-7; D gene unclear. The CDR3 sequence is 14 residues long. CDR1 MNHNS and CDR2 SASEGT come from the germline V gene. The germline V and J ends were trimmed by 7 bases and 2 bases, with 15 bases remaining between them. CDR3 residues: CASKKAGSTYEQYF. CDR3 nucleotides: TGTGCCAGCAAAAAGGCAGGTTCAACCTACGAGCAGTACTTC.

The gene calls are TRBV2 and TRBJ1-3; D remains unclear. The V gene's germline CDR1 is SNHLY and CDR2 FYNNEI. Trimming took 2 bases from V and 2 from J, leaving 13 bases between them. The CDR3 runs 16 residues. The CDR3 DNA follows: TGTGCCAGCAGTGAATTTTTTAAGACCGCTGGAAACACCATATATTTT. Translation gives CASSEFFKTAGNTIYF.

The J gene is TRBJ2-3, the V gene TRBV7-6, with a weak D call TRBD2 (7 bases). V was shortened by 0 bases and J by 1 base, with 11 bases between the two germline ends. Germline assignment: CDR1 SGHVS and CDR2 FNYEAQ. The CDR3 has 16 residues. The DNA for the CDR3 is TGTGCCAGCAGCTTAGCGGGGGGGCCCGGCACAGATACGCAGTATTTT. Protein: CASSLAGGPGTDTQYF.

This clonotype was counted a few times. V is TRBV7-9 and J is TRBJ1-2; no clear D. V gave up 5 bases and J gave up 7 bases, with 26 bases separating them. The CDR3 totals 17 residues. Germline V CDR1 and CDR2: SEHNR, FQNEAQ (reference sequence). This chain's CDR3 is CASSLRSLSLEGPGYTF. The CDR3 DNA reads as TGTGCCAGCAGCCTCCGCTCTCTGTCCTTGGAGGGTCCTGGCTACACCTTC.

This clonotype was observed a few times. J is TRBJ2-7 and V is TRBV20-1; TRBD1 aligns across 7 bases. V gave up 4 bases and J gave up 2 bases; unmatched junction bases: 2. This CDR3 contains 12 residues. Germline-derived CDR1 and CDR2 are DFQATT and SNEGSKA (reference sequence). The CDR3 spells CSATTGTYEQYF. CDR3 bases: TGCAGTGCTACGACAGGGACCTACGAGCAGTACTTC.

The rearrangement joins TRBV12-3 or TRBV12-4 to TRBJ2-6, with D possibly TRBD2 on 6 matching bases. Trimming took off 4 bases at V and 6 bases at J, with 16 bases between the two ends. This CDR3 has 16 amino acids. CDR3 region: CASSSRLGEEANVLTF. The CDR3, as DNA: TGTGCCAGCAGTTCCCGCCTGGGGGAGGAGGCCAACGTCCTGACTTTC.

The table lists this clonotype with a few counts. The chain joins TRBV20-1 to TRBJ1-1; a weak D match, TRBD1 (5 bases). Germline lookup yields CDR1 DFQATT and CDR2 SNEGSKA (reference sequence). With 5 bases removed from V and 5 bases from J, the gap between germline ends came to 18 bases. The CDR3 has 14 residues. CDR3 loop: CSAPPLGAWTEAFF. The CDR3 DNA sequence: TGCAGTGCTCCCCCCCTCGGGGCGTGGACTGAAGCTTTCTTT.

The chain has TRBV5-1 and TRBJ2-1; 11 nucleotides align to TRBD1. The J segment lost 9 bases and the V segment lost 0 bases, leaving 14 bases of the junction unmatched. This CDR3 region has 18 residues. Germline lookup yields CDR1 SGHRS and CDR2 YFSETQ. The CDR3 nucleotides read TGCGCCAGCAGCTTGGCTCGCGGACAGGGGGCAATTTGGGGTGAGCAGTTCTTC. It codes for CASSLARGQGAIWGEQFF.

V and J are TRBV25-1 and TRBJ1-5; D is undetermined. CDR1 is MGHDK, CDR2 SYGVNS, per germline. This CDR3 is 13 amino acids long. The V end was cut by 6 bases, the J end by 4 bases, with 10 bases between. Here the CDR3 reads CASSPALNQPQHF. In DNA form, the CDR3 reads TGTGCCAGCAGCCCCGCCTTGAATCAGCCCCAGCATTTT.

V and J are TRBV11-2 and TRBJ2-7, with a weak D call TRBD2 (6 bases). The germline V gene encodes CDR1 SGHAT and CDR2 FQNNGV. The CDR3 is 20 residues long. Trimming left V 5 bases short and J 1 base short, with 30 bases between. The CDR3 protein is CASSRYRGSGDSTRSYEQYF. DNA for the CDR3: TGTGCCAGCAGCCGCTACCGAGGATCAGGCGACTCGACTAGGTCCTACGAGCAGTACTTC. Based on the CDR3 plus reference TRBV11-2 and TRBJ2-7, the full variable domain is EAGVAQSPRYKIIEKRQSVAFWCNPISGHATLYWYQQILGQGPKLLIQFQNNGVVDDSQLPKDRFSAERLKGVDSTLKIQPAKLEDSAVYLCASSRYRGSGDSTRSYEQYFGPGTRLTVT.

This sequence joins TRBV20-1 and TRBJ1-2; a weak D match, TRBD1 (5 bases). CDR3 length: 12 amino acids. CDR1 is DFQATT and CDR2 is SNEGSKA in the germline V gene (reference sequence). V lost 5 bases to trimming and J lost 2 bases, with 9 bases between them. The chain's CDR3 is CSAYRGNYGYTF. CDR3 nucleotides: TGCAGTGCTTACCGGGGGAACTATGGCTACACCTTC.

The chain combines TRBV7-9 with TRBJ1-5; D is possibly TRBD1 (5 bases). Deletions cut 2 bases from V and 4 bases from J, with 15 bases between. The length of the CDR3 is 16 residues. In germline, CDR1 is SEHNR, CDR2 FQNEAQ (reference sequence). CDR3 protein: CASSLTQGGENQPQHF. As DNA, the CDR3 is TGTGCCAGCAGCTTAACCCAGGGCGGGGAAAATCAGCCCCAGCATTTT.

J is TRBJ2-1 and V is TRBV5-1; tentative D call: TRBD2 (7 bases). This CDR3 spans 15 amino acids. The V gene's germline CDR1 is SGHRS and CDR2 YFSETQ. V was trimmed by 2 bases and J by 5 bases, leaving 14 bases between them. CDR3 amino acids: CASSFLGGGNNEQFF. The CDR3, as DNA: TGCGCCAGCAGCTTCTTGGGGGGGGGCAACAATGAGCAGTTCTTC.

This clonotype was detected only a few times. In DNA form, the CDR3 reads TGTGCCAGCAGTGCGACAGCGGTTAACTATGGCTACACCTTC. Its protein is CASSATAVNYGYTF. The chain links TRBV12-3 or TRBV12-4 to TRBJ1-2; tentatively, D is TRBD1 (5 bases). Trimming shortened V by 5 bases and J by 1 base, and 11 bases separated the two germline ends. The CDR3 is 14 amino acids.

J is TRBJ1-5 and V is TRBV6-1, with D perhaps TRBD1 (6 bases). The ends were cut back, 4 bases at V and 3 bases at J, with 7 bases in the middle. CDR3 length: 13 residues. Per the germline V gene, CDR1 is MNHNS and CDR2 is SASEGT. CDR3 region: CASSGTVNQPQHF. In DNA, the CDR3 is TGTGCCAGCAGTGGGACAGTCAATCAGCCCCAGCATTTT.

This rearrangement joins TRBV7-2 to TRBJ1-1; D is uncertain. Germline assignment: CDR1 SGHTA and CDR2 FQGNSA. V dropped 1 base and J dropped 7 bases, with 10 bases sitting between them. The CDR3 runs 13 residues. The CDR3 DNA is TGTGCCAGCAGCTTAGGGGCTGCCGTTGAAGCTTTCTTT. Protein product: CASSLGAAVEAFF.